This T cell receptor beta chain was sequenced during a study of T cells in women clearing cervical HPV infection. On this clone itself: The CDR3 end falls 3 residues outside the read, so it is completed with the germline J gene.

Profiled with immunoSEQ multiplex PCR; TCRdb holds only in-frame clones, not every one. The table lists under 35,000 clones, with roughly 18% in the top ten. The germline V and J ends were trimmed by 2 bases and 3 bases, with 2 bases remaining between them. From germline, CDR1 is SGHNT and CDR2 YENEEA. There are 12 residues in the CDR3. Sequenced: blood buffy coat. The V call is TRBV11-3, the J call TRBJ1-5; D not certain. The TCR sequence derives from a woman between 18 and 69 years old with a cervical HPV16 infection that either progressed to CIN3+ or cleared (not recorded which). The CDR3 sequence: CASSLYNQPQHF. The CDR3 bases that were read are TGTGCCAGCAGCTTATACAATCAGCCC. The whole variable domain, filled in from reference TRBV11-3 and TRBJ1-5, reads EAGVVQSPRYKIIEKKQPVAFWCNPISGHNTLYWYLQNLGQGPELLIRYENEEAVDDSQLPKDRFSAERLKGVDSTLKIQPAELGDSAVYLCASSLYNQPQHFGDGTRLSIL.